A selection of T cell receptor beta chains follows, all from one sample in a study of shared clonotypes between healthy human individuals. Profiling relied on immunoSEQ multiplex PCR, and the TCRdb table lists in-frame clones only, not all of them. The table includes around 1.9 million clones, 80% to 95% detected once. Sequenced input: naive CD8+ T cells from PBMCs. The receptors originated from a man aged 18-30 years in good health. Some clones in this sample may be carry-over from other donors' samples. Each CDR3 is given without its conserved first and last residue.

TRBV19	ASSIGGPPVETQY
TRBV27	ASSFVGLSYEQY
TRBV5-1	ASALAGGTSAQY
TRBV4-1	ASSQDETSGRGVLRNEQF
TRBV19	ASTPPVGPQH
TRBV11-2	ASSPSGGNSYEQY
TRBV4-1	ASSPRAASTNEKLF
TRBV10-3	AISEPGTNYEQY
TRBV7-9	ASSPGLAGGLRQY
TRBV19	ASSMGQGIFNQPQH
TRBV29-1	SVEASGASTDTQY
TRBV9	ASSPASQRETQY
TRBV4-3	ASSQERWGGDGYT
TRBV19	ASSIGAAGTYEQY
TRBV7-6	ASTDSDNEQF
TRBV7-8	ASSLSSGNYEQY
TRBV30	AWGTVNQPQH
TRBV9	ASSVGGGFQEIQY
TRBV10-3	AISDHGGQGNQPQH
TRBV9	ASSASGLQETQY
TRBV30	AWRPSWDRVGNQPQH
TRBV6-1	ASRDRTYNEQF
TRBV4-1	ASSHVAGTAVYEQY
TRBV28	ASIKLRGHQETQY
TRBV7-2	ASSLYLTSGSYNEQF
TRBV28	ASSFSGGTYEQY
TRBV19	ASSAARDNQPQH
TRBV5-1	ASSLSPSGGPVAYEQY
TRBV4-1	ASSQDAGTWVYGYT
TRBV29-1	SVEWQYNEQF
TRBV29-1	SVERDPGRSYEQY
TRBV10-3	AISEGRANEQF
TRBV27	ASSLLTGLRNTEAF
TRBV7-2	ASSPGAANPLYEQY
TRBV7-2	ASSLRADPSYEQY
TRBV19	ASSRDDEETQY
TRBV10-1	ASSEAGWGYEQY
TRBV5-6	ASSLDREGEAF
TRBV4-3	ASSQQAGASGNTGELF
TRBV19	ASSISLRHEQY
TRBV4-3	ASSQEADNYNEQF
TRBV5-1	ASSPDRGGETQY
TRBV6-1	ASSGLVGGPLDTQY
TRBV7-6	ASSTGVTEAF
TRBV11-2	ASSLVGGANVLT
TRBV5-4	ASSLPGPISEQF